The source of this T cell receptor beta chain is a study of blood T cell repertoires in COVID-19. Background on the study: Researchers got acute and convalescent COVID-19 samples from the United States, Italy and Spain. PBMCs, B-cell-depleted T cells, or T cells provided the cDNA or gDNA that made up the material.

In the source study's methods: The assay estimated nucleated cells by amplifying reference gene primers. The method was immunoSEQ multiplex PCR; TCRdb's version includes in-frame clones alone and lacks a portion of them. V, J and clone size are taken as reported in that table, and D and trimming were inferred from the DNA itself. The data show 83,000 or so clones, around 79% seen once. The CDR3 contains 16 residues. The sequence was obtained from a woman of 80 years or more with acute or convalescent COVID-19. The sequenced sample consisted of peripheral blood. The chain combines TRBV21-1 with TRBJ2-5; TRBD2 is taken as the D call from the table, unchecked against the DNA. TRBV21-1 is a pseudogene segment. DNA of the CDR3: TGTGCCAGCAGCAAAGAAATAGGGAGAACACAAGAGACCCAGTACTTC. It is translated as CASSKEIGRTQETQYF.